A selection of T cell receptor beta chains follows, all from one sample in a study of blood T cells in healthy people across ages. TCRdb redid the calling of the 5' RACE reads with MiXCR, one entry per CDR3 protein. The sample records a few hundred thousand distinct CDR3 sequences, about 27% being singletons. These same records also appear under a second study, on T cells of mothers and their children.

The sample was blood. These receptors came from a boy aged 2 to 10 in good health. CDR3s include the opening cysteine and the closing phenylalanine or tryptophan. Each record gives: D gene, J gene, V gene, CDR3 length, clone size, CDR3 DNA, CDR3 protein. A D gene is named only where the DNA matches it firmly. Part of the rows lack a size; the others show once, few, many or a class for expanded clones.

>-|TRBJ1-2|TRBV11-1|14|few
TGTGCCAGCAGCTTAAGAGATTCTAACTATGGCTACACCTTC
CASSLRDSNYGYTF
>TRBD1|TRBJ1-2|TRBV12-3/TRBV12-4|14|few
TGTGCCAGCCAGGGGGTTCCCTTCAACTATGGCTACGCCTTC
CASQGVPFNYGYAF
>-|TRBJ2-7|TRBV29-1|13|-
TGCAGCGTTGAAGATCGGGCAGATTACGAGCAGTACTTC
CSVEDRADYEQYF
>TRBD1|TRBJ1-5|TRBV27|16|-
TGTGCCAGCAGTTTATCCGGAGACAGGGGCAATCAGCCCCAGCATTTT
CASSLSGDRGNQPQHF
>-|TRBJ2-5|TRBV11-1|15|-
TGTGCCAGCAGCCAAAGCCTTACCAGCCAAGAGACCCAGTACTTC
CASSQSLTSQETQYF
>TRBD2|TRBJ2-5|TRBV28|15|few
TGTGCCAGCAGCACCGGGACTAGCGGAAAAGAGACCCAGTACTTC
CASSTGTSGKETQYF
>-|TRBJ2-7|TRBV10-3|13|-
TGTGCCATCAGAGACAGGGAAGCGGGGGAGCAGTACTTC
CAIRDREAGEQYF
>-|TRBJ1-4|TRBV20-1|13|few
TGCAGTGCTAGAGATATGCCCGATGAAAAACTGTTTTTT
CSARDMPDEKLFF
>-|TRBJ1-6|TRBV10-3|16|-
TGTGCCGTTGGGGTGGACAGAGGCTCCTATAATTCACCCCTCCACTTT
CAVGVDRGSYNSPLHF
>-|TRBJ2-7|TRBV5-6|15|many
TGTGCCAGCAGCCCGACCCGGAGCAGTACCTACGAGCAGTACTTC
CASSPTRSSTYEQYF
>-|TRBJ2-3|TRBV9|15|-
TGTGCCAGCAGCGTAAGAAGCGGGAGCACAGATACGCAGTATTTT
CASSVRSGSTDTQYF
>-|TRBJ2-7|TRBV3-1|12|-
TGTGCCAGCAGCCAAGCAACCTACGAGCAGTGCTTC
CASSQATYEQCF
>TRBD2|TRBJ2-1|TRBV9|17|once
TGTGCCAGCAGCGGTGACCAAAGGACTAGTTACTCTATTGAGCAGTTCTTC
CASSGDQRTSYSIEQFF
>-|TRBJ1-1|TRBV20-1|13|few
TGCAGTGCTAGAGTGGGGGGGAACACTGAAGCTTTCTTT
CSARVGGNTEAFF
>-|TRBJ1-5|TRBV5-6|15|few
TGTGCCAGCAGCTTACTCAGGGAGATCAATCAGCCCCAGCATTTT
CASSLLREINQPQHF
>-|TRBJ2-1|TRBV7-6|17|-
TGTGCCAGCAGCTTAGCGTTCTCTCCACAGTCAGCTCTCGAGCAGTTCTTC
CASSLAFSPQSALEQFF
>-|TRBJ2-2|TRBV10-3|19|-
TGTGCCATCAGTGAGTACGGTTTGGTCGGGAGCGGTCAACTCGGGGAGCTGTTTTTT
CAISEYGLVGSGQLGELFF
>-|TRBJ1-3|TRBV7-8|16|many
TGTGCCAGCAGCTTATGGGGGGGGGCGCGTGGAAACACCATATATTTT
CASSLWGGARGNTIYF
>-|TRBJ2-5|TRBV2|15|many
TGTGCCAGCAGTGAAGCAAGGACATCGGGGGAGACCCAGTACTTC
CASSEARTSGETQYF
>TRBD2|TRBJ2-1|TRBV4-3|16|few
TGCGCCAGCAGCCAGCGTCTAGCGGGAGGGCCCCATGAGCAGTTCTTC
CASSQRLAGGPHEQFF
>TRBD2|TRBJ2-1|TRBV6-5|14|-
TGTGCCAGCAGGGCTAGCGGCACAAACAATGAGCAGTTCTTC
CASRASGTNNEQFF
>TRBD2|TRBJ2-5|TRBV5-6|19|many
TGTGCCAGCAGCTTGTTTAGCGCTGGACTAGCGGGAGATCAAGAGACCCAGTACTTC
CASSLFSAGLAGDQETQYF